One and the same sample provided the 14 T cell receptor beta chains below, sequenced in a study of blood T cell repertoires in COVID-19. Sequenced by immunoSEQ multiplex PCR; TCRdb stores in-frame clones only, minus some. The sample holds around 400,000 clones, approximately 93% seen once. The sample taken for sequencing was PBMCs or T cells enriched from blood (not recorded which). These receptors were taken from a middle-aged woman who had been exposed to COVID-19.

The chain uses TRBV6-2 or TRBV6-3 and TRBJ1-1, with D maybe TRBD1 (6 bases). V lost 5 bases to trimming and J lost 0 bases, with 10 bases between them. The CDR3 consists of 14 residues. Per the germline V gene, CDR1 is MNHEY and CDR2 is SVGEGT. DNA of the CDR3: TGTGCCAGCAGTCTTACAGGGATGAACACTGAAGCTTTCTTT. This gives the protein CASSLTGMNTEAFF.

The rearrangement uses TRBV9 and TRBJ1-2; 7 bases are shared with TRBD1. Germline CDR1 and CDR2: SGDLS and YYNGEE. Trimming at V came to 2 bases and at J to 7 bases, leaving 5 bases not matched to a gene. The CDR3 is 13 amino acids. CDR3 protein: CASSVTGLRGYTF. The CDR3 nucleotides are TGTGCCAGCAGCGTGACAGGGCTGCGTGGCTACACCTTC.

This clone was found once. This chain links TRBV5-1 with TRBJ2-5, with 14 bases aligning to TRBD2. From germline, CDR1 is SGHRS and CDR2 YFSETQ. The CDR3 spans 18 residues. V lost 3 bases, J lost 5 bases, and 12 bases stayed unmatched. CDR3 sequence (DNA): TGCGCCAGCAGCTCAAACCCGGGACTAGCGGGAGCACGGGAGACCCAGTACTTC. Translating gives CASSSNPGLAGARETQYF.

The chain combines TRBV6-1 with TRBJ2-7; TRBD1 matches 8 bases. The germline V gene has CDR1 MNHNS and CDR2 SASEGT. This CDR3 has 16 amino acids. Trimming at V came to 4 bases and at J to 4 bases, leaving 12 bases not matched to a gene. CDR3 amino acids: CASSAQNGQGGYEQYF. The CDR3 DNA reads TGTGCCAGCAGTGCCCAAAACGGACAGGGAGGATACGAGCAGTACTTC.

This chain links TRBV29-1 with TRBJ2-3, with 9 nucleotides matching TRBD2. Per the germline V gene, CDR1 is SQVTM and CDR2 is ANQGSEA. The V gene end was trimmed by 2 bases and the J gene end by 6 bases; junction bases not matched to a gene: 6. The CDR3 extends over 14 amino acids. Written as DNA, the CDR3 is TGCAGCGTTGAAAAGCGGGGGGTCGACGATACGCAGTATTTT. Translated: CSVEKRGVDDTQYF.

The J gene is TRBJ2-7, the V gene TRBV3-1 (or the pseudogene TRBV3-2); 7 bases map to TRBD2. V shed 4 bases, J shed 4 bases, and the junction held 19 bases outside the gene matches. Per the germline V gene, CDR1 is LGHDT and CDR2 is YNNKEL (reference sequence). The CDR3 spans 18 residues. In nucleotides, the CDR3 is TGTGCCAGCAGCCTGTCTCAGCGGGGTTGGCAAGATATATACGAGCAGTACTTC. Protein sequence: CASSLSQRGWQDIYEQYF.

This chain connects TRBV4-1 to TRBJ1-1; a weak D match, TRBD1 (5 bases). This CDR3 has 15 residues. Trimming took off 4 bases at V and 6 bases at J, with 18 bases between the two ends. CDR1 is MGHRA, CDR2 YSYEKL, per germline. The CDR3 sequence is CASSPHPGGSPEAFF. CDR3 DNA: TGCGCCAGCAGCCCCCACCCCGGGGGGTCCCCTGAAGCTTTCTTT.

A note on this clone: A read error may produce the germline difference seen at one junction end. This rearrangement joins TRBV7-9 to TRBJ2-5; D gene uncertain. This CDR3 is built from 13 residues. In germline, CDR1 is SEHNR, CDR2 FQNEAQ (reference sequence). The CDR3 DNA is TGTGCCAGCAGCTTTTCGGTTCAAGAAACCCAGTACTTC. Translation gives CASSFSVQETQYF.

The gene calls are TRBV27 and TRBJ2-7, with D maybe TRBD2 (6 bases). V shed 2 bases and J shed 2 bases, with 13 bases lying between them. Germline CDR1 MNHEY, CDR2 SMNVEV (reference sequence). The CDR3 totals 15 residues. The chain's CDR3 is CASSLRMPGAYEQYF. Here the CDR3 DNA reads TGTGCCAGCAGTTTAAGGATGCCGGGGGCCTACGAGCAGTACTTC.

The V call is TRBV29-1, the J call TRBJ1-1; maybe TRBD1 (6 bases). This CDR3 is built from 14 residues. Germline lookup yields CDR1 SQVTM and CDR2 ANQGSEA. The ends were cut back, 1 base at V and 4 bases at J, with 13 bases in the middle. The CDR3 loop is CSVEGTGSATEAFF. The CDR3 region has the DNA TGCAGCGTTGAAGGAACAGGGTCGGCCACTGAAGCTTTCTTT.

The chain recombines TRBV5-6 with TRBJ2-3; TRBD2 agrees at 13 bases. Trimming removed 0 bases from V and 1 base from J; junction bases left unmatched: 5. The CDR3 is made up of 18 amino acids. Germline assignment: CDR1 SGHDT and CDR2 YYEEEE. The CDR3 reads CASSLETSGGMGTDTQYF. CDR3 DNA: TGTGCCAGCAGCTTGGAGACTAGCGGGGGGATGGGCACAGATACGCAGTATTTT.

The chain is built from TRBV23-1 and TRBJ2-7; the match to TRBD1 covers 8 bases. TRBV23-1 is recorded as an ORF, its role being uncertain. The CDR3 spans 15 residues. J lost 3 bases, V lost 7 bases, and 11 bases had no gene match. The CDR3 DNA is TGCGCCAGCAACGTCAGGGGGCAGTATCGCTACGAGCAGTACTTC. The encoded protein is CASNVRGQYRYEQYF.

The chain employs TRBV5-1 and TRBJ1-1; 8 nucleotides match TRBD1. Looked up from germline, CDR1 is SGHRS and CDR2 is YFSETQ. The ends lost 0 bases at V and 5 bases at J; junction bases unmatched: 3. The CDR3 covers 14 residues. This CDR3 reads CASSLAGGTTEAFF. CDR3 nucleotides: TGCGCCAGCAGCTTGGCAGGGGGCACGACTGAAGCTTTCTTT.

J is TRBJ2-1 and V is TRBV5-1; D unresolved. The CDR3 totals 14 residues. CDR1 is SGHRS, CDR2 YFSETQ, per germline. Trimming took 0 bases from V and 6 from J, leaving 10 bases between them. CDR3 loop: CASSLASAPNEQFF. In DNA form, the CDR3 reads TGCGCCAGCAGCTTGGCGAGCGCACCCAATGAGCAGTTCTTC.